The sequence of this T cell receptor (beta chain) was determined in a study of shared clonotypes between healthy human individuals. This CDR3 has 16 residues. V trimming: 0 bases; J trimming: 6 bases; junction bases outside the gene matches: 5. Germline assignment: CDR1 MNHEY and CDR2 SVGAGI. Original data processing: Junction-only sequences without quality scores were provided by ImmunoSEQ, so filtering was different. The method was immunoSEQ multiplex PCR; TCRdb's version includes in-frame clones alone and lacks a portion of them. The D gene and trimming were derived from the DNA, and the V and J assignments and clone size from that table. Of hundreds of thousands of clones listed, over 70% were seen once; the top ten hold 10%.

This TCR was recovered from a man aged 25 to 40 in good health. The V and J genes are TRBV6-5 and TRBJ2-1, with 10 bases matching TRBD2. Sequencing was done on a sample of memory CD4+ T cells sorted from blood. The subset here: CD45RA-negative fraction. CDR3 bases: TGTGCCAGCAGTTACTCGCCTAGCGGGAGTCTCAATGAGCAGTTCTTC. Translated, it gives CASSYSPSGSLNEQFF.